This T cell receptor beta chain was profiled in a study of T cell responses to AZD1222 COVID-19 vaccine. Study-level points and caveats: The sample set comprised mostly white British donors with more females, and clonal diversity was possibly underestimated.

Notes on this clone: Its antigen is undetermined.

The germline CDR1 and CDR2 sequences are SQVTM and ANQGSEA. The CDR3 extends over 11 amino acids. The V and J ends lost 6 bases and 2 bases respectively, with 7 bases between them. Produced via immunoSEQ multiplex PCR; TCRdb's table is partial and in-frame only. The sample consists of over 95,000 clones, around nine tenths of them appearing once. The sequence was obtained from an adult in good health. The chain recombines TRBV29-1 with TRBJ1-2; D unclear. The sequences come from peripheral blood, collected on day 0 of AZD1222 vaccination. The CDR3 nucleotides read TGCAGCGTCTCTAACAACTATGGCTACACCTTC. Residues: CSVSNNYGYTF.